Listed here are 9 T cell receptor beta chains from one sample, sequenced in a study of beta chain features in type 1 diabetes listed by TCRdb under 2018. Library construction relied on the immunoSEQ multiplex PCR assay. The entire isolated RNA was reverse transcribed using the High Capacity cDNA Reverse Transcription Kit, and thus expressed TCRB transcripts were sequenced. The table comes from immuneACCESS by way of TCRdb, which keeps in-frame sequences with V and J called. Part of the clones is missing from these tables; in studies checked, under half for an unresolved V gene and the rest for unknown reasons. The sample records 200,000 to 250,000 clones, over 65% of which are singletons. Around 0.057% of the sample is in the top ten clones. The sequencing input was naive CD4+ T cells from blood. The sample's cell subset or site, from its label and the paper: true naive CD4+ T cells. The receptors here all came from a man younger than 45 in good health.

The chain carries TRBV30 and TRBJ2-7; D may be TRBD2 (5 bases). V was trimmed by 5 bases and J by 3 bases, leaving 17 bases between them. This CDR3 comprises 14 residues. Germline V gene lookup returns CDR1 GTSNPN and CDR2 SVGIG (reference sequence). CDR3 sequence reads: CAWGGGGTVYEQYF. The CDR3, as DNA: TGTGCCTGGGGAGGCGGCGGAACGGTCTACGAGCAGTACTTC.

The gene calls are TRBV2 and TRBJ1-1, with D maybe TRBD1 (6 bases). Germline-derived CDR1 and CDR2 are SNHLY and FYNNEI. Trimming left V 6 bases short and J 4 bases short, with 12 bases between. The length of the CDR3 is 13 residues. The CDR3 DNA sequence: TGTGCCAGCAGCGTAACAGGGACCACTGAAGCTTTCTTT. Its translation is CASSVTGTTEAFF.

This chain joins TRBV30 and TRBJ2-4; D gene uncertain. With 1 base removed from V and 6 bases from J, the gap between germline ends came to 4 bases. The CDR3 runs to 11 residues. Germline-derived CDR1 and CDR2 are GTSNPN and SVGIG (reference sequence). Written as DNA, the CDR3 is TGTGCCTGGAGTGAGGTAAACATTCAGTACTTC. It yields the protein CAWSEVNIQYF.

The chain couples TRBV7-2 to TRBJ2-7; TRBD2 matches 8 bases. V lost 8 bases to trimming and J lost 4 bases; unmatched junction nucleotides: 10. The CDR3 spans 14 residues. Germline CDR1 SGHTA, CDR2 FQGNSA. The CDR3 DNA reads as TGTGCCAGCTCTTCCCGGACTAGCACGTACGAGCAGTACTTC. Translation gives CASSSRTSTYEQYF.

The rearrangement joins TRBV25-1 to TRBJ2-7, with D maybe TRBD1 (6 bases). The V gene's germline CDR1 is MGHDK and CDR2 SYGVNS. The CDR3 contains 13 residues. Trimming shortened V by 7 bases and J by 0 bases, and 10 bases separated the two germline ends. The CDR3 reads CASKQGSSYEQYF. The CDR3 nucleotides are TGTGCCAGCAAACAGGGCAGCTCCTACGAGCAGTACTTC.

This rearrangement joins TRBV30 to TRBJ2-1; perhaps TRBD2 as D (5 bases). The CDR3 contains 12 residues. Looked up from germline, CDR1 is GTSNPN and CDR2 is SVGIG (reference sequence). Trimming took off 5 bases at V and 4 bases at J, with 9 bases between the two ends. CDR3 residues: CAWSRGYNEQFF. CDR3 DNA sequence: TGTGCCTGGTCCCGGGGTTACAATGAGCAGTTCTTC.

This clone was found a few times. The chain couples TRBV30 to TRBJ2-3, with D possibly being TRBD2 (6 bases). The V and J ends lost 7 bases and 8 bases respectively, with 19 bases between them. There are 13 residues in the CDR3. Per germline, CDR1 GTSNPN and CDR2 SVGIG (reference sequence). DNA for the CDR3: TGTGCCTTCCAATGGGCGTTGGGAGGTACGCAGTATTTT. This translates into CAFQWALGGTQYF.

CDR3 in amino acids: CASSAPGQGHEQYF. CDR3 bases: TGTGCCAGCAGCGCTCCGGGACAGGGGCACGAGCAGTACTTC. The chain couples TRBV2 to TRBJ2-7; 10 bases are shared with TRBD1. This CDR3 comprises 14 residues. Germline CDR1 is SNHLY and CDR2 is FYNNEI. The trim removed 6 bases at V and 5 bases at J, leaving 7 bases unmatched.

This clone appeared once. The chain links TRBV7-2 to TRBJ2-5, with D tentatively TRBD2 (5 bases). Trimming took off 4 bases at V and 7 bases at J, with 7 bases between the two ends. The CDR3 loop spans 11 amino acids. Germline-derived CDR1 and CDR2 are SGHTA and FQGNSA. The CDR3 sequence: CASSSGGTQYF. The CDR3 DNA reads TGTGCCAGCAGCTCCGGAGGGACCCAGTACTTC.